This TCR beta chain is drawn from a study of cytomegalovirus exposure and HLA in healthy donors. 60 Vbeta and 13 Jbeta primers were used in PCR. TCRdb keeps only in-frame clones here, not all; method: immunoSEQ multiplex PCR. The table lists approximately 170,000 clones, under 80% of them singletons. The CDR3 has 15 residues. The germline V gene has CDR1 SNHLY and CDR2 FYNNEI. Trimming took off 2 bases at V and 2 bases at J, with 9 bases between the two ends. The source is a middle-aged man in good health and CMV-seronegative. The chain employs TRBV2 and TRBJ2-2, with D perhaps TRBD2 (6 bases). The sequenced sample was PBMCs. The CDR3 region has the DNA TGTGCCAGCAGTGAAACGCGGGGAAACACCGGGGAGCTGTTTTTT. This gives the protein CASSETRGNTGELFF.